A single sample is the source of the 15 T cell receptor beta chains below, sequenced in a study of blood T cell repertoires in COVID-19. TCRdb keeps only in-frame clones here, not all; method: immunoSEQ multiplex PCR. The sample includes over 50,000 clones, around 87% of them seen just once. The source material was peripheral blood. The origin of the receptors is a man aged 55 to 70 with acute or convalescent COVID-19.

The genes are TRBV15 and TRBJ1-2; D is perhaps TRBD1 (5 bases). V lost 5 bases and J lost 8, with 15 bases in between. This CDR3 contains 13 residues. CDR1 is LNHNV, CDR2 YYDKDF, per germline (reference sequence). The CDR3 bases are TGTGCCACCAGCCCCCGGCCGGGGGACGGCTACACCTTC. Amino acids: CATSPRPGDGYTF.

This clone was picked up one time. The rearrangement uses TRBV18 and TRBJ1-2, with D perhaps matching TRBD1 (5 bases). The CDR3 loop spans 15 amino acids. Germline CDR1 KGHSH, CDR2 LQKENI. With 3 bases removed from V and 6 bases from J, the gap between germline ends came to 17 bases. The CDR3 sequence is CASSPGQGRRDGYTF. Written as DNA, the CDR3 is TGTGCCAGCTCACCCGGCCAGGGAAGGAGGGATGGCTACACCTTC. Variable domain in full (rest from reference TRBV18 and TRBJ1-2): NAGVMQNPRHLVRRRGQEARLRCSPMKGHSHVYWYRQLPEEGLKFMVYLQKENIIDESGMPKERFSAEFPKEGPSILRIQQVVRGDSAAYFCASSPGQGRRDGYTFGSGTRLTVV.

The V gene is TRBV12-5, the J gene TRBJ1-1, with a possible D match to TRBD1 (5 bases). Trimming left V 6 bases short and J 2 bases short, with 10 bases between. The CDR3 extends over 13 amino acids. From germline, CDR1 is LGHNT and CDR2 FRNRAP. CDR3 sequence: CASGPGYNTEAFF. The CDR3 DNA follows: TGTGCTAGTGGGCCAGGGTATAACACTGAAGCTTTCTTT.

V is TRBV24-1 and J is TRBJ2-1, with D perhaps matching TRBD2 (5 bases). V was clipped by 0 bases and J by 9 bases, with 11 bases between them. Germline-derived CDR1 and CDR2 are KGHDR and SFDVKD. The CDR3 spans 14 residues. CDR3 residues: CATSDLLVAGEQFF. CDR3 nucleotides: TGTGCCACCAGTGATTTGCTTGTCGCGGGTGAGCAGTTCTTC.

This clone was picked up many times. The rearrangement uses TRBV5-1 and TRBJ1-3; TRBD1 matches at 7 bases. Per germline, CDR1 SGHRS and CDR2 YFSETQ. The CDR3 spans 15 residues. After removal of 6 bases from V and 0 bases from J, the junction contained 6 bases not matched to a gene. The chain's CDR3 is CASKLTGSSGNTIYF. CDR3 DNA sequence: TGCGCCAGCAAATTGACAGGGAGCTCTGGAAACACCATATATTTT. Using reference TRBV5-1 and TRBJ1-3 for the parts outside the CDR3, the full variable domain is KAGVTQTPRYLIKTRGQQVTLSCSPISGHRSVSWYQQTPGQGLQFLFEYFSETQRNKGNFPGRFSGRQFSNSRSEMNVSTLELGDSALYLCASKLTGSSGNTIYFGEGSWLTVV.

CDR3 residues: CASSTQGGPLEQFF. The CDR3, as DNA: TGTGCCAGCAGCACACAGGGGGGCCCTTTGGAGCAGTTCTTC. V and J are TRBV5-4 and TRBJ2-1; 8 bases are a match to TRBD1. Per germline, CDR1 SGHNT and CDR2 YYREEE (reference sequence). V lost 4 bases and J lost 10; bases outside the gene matches: 10. This CDR3 is 14 amino acids long.

The chain recombines TRBV9 with TRBJ2-2; TRBD2 matches at 10 bases. This CDR3 contains 16 residues. CDR1 and CDR2 from the germline V gene are SGDLS and YYNGEE. V lost 0 bases, J lost 4 bases, and 3 bases stayed unmatched. The CDR3 sequence is CASSVETSGSTGELFF. The CDR3 DNA is TGTGCCAGCAGCGTAGAGACTAGCGGGTCCACCGGGGAGCTGTTTTTT.

The chain employs TRBV30 and TRBJ1-2, with a possible D match to TRBD1 (6 bases). Germline-derived CDR1 and CDR2 are GTSNPN and SVGIG (reference sequence). There are 15 residues in the CDR3. Trimming stripped 3 bases from V and 0 bases from J, with 14 bases between. The CDR3 DNA is TGTGCCTGGAGCTGGACAGCCCGAGCTAACTATGGCTACACCTTC. The encoded protein is CAWSWTARANYGYTF.

This CDR3 reads CASSGDQGGFSGKPQHF. The CDR3 coding sequence is TGTGCCAGTAGTGGCGATCAGGGTGGGTTCTCAGGAAAGCCCCAGCATTTT. The gene calls are TRBV19 and TRBJ1-5; a possible D gene is TRBD1 (5 bases). CDR3 length: 17 residues. The germline V gene encodes CDR1 LNHDA and CDR2 SQIVND (reference sequence). Trimming removed 5 bases at V and 8 bases at J, with 25 bases between.

V gene TRBV9 combines with J gene TRBJ1-1, with 7 bases identical to TRBD1. This CDR3 comprises 15 residues. The V gene end was trimmed by 4 bases and the J gene end by 1 base; junction bases not matched to a gene: 7. Germline CDR1 and CDR2: SGDLS and YYNGEE. The CDR3 region is CASSPRTGRNTEAFF. The CDR3 bases are TGTGCCAGCAGCCCGAGGACAGGTAGGAACACTGAAGCTTTCTTT.

In DNA, the CDR3 is TGTGCCAGCAGCCTGGGGACTAACACTGAAGCTTTCTTT. Translating it yields CASSLGTNTEAFF. V and J are TRBV6-5 and TRBJ1-1; the D gene is possibly TRBD1 (5 bases). The length of the CDR3 is 13 residues. V was shortened by 6 bases and J by 2 bases, with 10 bases between the two germline ends. From germline, CDR1 is MNHEY and CDR2 SVGAGI.

The chain uses TRBV2 and TRBJ1-2, with TRBD1 identical over 9 bases. CDR3 length: 14 residues. The germline V gene encodes CDR1 SNHLY and CDR2 FYNNEI. V lost 5 bases and J lost 4; bases outside the gene matches: 5. The CDR3 loop is CASSRDRASYGYTF. The CDR3 nucleotides are TGTGCCAGCAGTAGGGACAGGGCAAGCTATGGCTACACCTTC. The variable domain in full, completed from reference TRBV2 and TRBJ1-2, reads EPEVTQTPSHQVTQMGQEVILRCVPISNHLYFYWYRQILGQKVEFLVSFYNNEISEKSEIFDDQFSVERPDGSNFTLKIRSTKLEDSAMYFCASSRDRASYGYTFGSGTRLTVV.

The count of this clone is one. The CDR3 loop reads CASSQGQGAPGNTIYF. The CDR3 DNA follows: TGCGCCAGCAGCCAAGGGCAGGGGGCGCCTGGAAACACCATATATTTT. The V and J genes are TRBV4-3 and TRBJ1-3; 8 bases fit TRBD1. The germline gives CDR1 LGHNA, CDR2 YSLEER. Germline trimming cut 1 base from V and 2 bases from J; bases unmatched to any gene: 4. This CDR3 contains 16 residues.

The V call is TRBV7-8, the J call TRBJ2-3; no clear D. The germline V and J ends were trimmed by 8 bases and 6 bases, with 9 bases remaining between them. The CDR3 loop spans 11 amino acids. Germline CDR1 reads SGHVS; CDR2 reads FQNEAQ. The CDR3: CASGPLDTQYF. The CDR3 nucleotides read TGTGCCAGCGGCCCACTGGATACGCAGTATTTT.

The CDR3 sequence is CASSLQGIYEQYF. DNA for the CDR3: TGTGCCAGCAGCCTACAGGGGATCTACGAGCAGTACTTC. The rearrangement joins TRBV5-4 to TRBJ2-7; 7 bases are shared with TRBD1. Per the germline V gene, CDR1 is SGHNT and CDR2 is YYREEE (reference sequence). Trimming removed 4 bases from V and 3 bases from J; junction bases left unmatched: 4. The length of the CDR3 is 13 residues.